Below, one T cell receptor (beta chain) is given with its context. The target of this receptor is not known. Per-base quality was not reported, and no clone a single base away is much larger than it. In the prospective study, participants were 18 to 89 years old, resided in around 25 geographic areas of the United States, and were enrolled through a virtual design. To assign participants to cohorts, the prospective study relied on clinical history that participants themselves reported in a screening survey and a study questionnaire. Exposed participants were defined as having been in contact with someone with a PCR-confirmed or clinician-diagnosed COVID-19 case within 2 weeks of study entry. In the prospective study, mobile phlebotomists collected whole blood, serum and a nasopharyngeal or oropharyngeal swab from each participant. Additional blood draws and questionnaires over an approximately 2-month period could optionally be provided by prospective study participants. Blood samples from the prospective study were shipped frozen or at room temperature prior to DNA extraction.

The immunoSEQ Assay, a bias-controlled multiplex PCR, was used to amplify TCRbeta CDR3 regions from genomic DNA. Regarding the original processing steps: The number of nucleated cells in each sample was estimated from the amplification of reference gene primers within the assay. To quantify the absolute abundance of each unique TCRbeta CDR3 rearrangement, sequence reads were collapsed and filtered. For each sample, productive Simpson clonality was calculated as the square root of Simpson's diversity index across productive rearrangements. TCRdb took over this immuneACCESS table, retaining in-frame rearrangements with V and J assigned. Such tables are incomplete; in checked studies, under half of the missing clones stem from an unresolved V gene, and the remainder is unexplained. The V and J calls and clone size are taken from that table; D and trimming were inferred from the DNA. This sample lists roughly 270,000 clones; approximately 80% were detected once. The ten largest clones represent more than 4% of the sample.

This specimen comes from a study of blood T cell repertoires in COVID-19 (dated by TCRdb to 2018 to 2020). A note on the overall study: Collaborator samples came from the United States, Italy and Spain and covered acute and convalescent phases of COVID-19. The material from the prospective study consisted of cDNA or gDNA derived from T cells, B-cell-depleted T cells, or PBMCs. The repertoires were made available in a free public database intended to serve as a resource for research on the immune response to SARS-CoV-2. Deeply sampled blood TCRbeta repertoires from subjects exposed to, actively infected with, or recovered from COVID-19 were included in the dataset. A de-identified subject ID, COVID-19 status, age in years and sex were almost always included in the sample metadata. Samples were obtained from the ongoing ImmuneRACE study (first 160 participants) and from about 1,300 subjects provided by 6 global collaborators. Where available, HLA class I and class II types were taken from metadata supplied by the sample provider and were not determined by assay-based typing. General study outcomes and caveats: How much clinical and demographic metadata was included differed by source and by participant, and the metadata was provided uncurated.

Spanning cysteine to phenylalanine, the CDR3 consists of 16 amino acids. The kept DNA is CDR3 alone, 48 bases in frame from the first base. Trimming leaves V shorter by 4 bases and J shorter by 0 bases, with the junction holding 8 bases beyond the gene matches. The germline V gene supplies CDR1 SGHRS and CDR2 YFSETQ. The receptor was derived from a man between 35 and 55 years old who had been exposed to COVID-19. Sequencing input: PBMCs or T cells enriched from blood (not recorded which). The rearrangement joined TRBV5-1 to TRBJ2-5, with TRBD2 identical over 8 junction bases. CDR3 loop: CASSGGTRTNQETQYF. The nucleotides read TGCGCCAGCAGCGGCGGGACTAGGACAAACCAAGAGACCCAGTACTTC.